Below, one T cell receptor beta chain is given with its context. This sample stems from a study of T cell clones after liver transplantation. As for the study in general: TCRbeta sequencing after a pre-transplant mixed lymphocyte reaction identified graft-donor-reactive clones, later tracked in post-transplant blood. HCV positivity affected three of eight recipients; the rest lacked autoimmune or viral indications.

This table comes from immunoSEQ multiplex PCR, and its TCRdb copy is limited to in-frame clones, with some not included. This repertoire shows fewer than 25,000 clones, approximately 95% found once; its top ten account for about 25%. Trimming took off 5 bases at V and 2 bases at J, with 18 bases between the two ends. Per the germline V gene, CDR1 is PRHDT and CDR2 is FYEKMQ (reference sequence). The CDR3 is 16 residues long. This TCR came from a human patient who received a liver transplant. The graft donor may be the source of some T cells. The source was CD8+ T cells from blood, collected approximately 25 months after liver transplant. This chain connects TRBV13 to TRBJ2-5, with D possibly matching TRBD1 (6 bases). In DNA, the CDR3 is TGTGCCAGCAGCCATAACAGGGATCCCACTCAAGAGACCCAGTACTTC. Amino acid sequence: CASSHNRDPTQETQYF.